Detailed here is one T cell receptor beta chain. Its antigen is not known. This entry belongs to a study of T-cell reconstitution after alpha-beta-depleted transplantation in children. Unique molecular identifiers tagged the TCRbeta library. TCRdb reprocessed the PCR reads via MiXCR and lists one record per CDR3 protein. The sample includes about 300,000 distinct CDR3 sequences, over 9.5% seen only once; the top ten take approximately 7.6%. The ends were cut back, 3 bases at V and 6 bases at J, with 14 bases in the middle. The CDR3 totals 14 residues. Germline CDR1 and CDR2: KGHSH and LQKENI. Findings and caveats of the study: One year post-transplant, T-cell counts and diversity were largely derived from T cells produced anew.

The specimen was PBMCs, collected before TCRalphabeta/CD19-depleted stem cell transplant. The source is a boy in the first two years of life with acute myeloid leukemia, due to receive a stem cell transplant. The rearrangement links TRBV18 to TRBJ1-2; perhaps TRBD1 as D (5 bases). The CDR3 is CASSPRRQPDGYTF. In nucleotides, the CDR3 is TGTGCCAGCTCACCGAGGAGACAGCCGGATGGCTACACCTTC.